The 3 T cell receptor beta chains below come from one sample, sequenced in a study of immune evolution from preneoplasia to lung adenocarcinoma. Sequencing was performed with immunoSEQ multiplex PCR; in TCRdb, only in-frame clones are kept and a portion is missing. The sample consists of under 11,000 clones, about 79% of them appearing once. Sequences were obtained from FFPE minimally invasive lung adenocarcinoma tissue. Source of these receptors: a person aged 55-80 years with lung adenocarcinoma.

This clone showed up just once. The rearrangement links TRBV7-3 to TRBJ2-1; D possibly matches TRBD1 or TRBD2 (5 bases each). Trimming pared 6 bases from V and 8 bases from J, leaving 20 bases between. The CDR3 runs 15 residues. Germline CDR1 reads SGHTA; CDR2 reads FQGTGA. DNA of the CDR3: TGTGCCAGCAGGGCCGGGACCTACTTCGTGCATGAGCAGTTCTTC. It yields the protein CASRAGTYFVHEQFF. The variable domain in full, with the rest retrieved from reference TRBV7-3 and TRBJ2-1, is GAGVSQTPSNKVTEKGKYVELRCDPISGHTALYWYRQSLGQGPEFLIYFQGTGAADDSGLPNDRFFAVRPEGSVSTLKIQRTERGDSAVYLCASRAGTYFVHEQFFGPGTRLTVL.

V usage is TRBV20-1 and J usage is TRBJ1-1; D is unclear. CDR3 length equals 9 residues. The ends were cut back, 6 bases at V and 11 bases at J, with 10 bases in the middle. Germline loops: CDR1 DFQATT, CDR2 SNEGSKA (reference sequence). The CDR3: CSASKPAFF. The CDR3 DNA reads TGCAGTGCCAGTAAACCCGCTTTCTTT.

This clone was seen a handful of times. The chain links TRBV19 to TRBJ2-5; 10 bases fit TRBD2. Germline V gene sequence: CDR1 LNHDA, CDR2 SQIVND (reference sequence). There are 16 residues in the CDR3. After removal of 3 bases from V and 1 base from J, the junction contained 5 bases not matched to a gene. Here the CDR3 reads CASSITASGGQETQYF. CDR3 coding DNA: TGTGCCAGTAGTATTACAGCTAGCGGGGGCCAAGAGACCCAGTACTTC.